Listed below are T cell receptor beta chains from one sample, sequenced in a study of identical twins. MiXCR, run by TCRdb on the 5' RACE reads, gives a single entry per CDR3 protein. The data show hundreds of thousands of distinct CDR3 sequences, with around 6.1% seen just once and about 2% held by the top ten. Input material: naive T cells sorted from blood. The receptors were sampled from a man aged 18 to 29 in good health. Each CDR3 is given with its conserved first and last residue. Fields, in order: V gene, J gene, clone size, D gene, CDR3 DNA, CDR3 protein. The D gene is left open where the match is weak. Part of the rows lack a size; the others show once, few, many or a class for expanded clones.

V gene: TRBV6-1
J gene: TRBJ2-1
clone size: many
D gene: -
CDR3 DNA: TGTGCCAGCAGGCAAGGGTATTCGAATGAGCAGTTCTTC
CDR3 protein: CASRQGYSNEQFF

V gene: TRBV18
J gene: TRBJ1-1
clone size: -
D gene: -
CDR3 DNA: TGTGCCAGCTCACCAGGGCAGGGAGTTATCGCTGAAGCTTTCTTT
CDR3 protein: CASSPGQGVIAEAFF

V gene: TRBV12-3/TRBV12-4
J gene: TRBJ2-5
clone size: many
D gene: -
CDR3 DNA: TGTGCCAGCAGTACGGTTAAAGAGACCCAGTACTTC
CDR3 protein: CASSTVKETQYF

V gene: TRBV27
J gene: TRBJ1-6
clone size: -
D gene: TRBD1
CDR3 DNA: TGTGCCAGCAGACGGGACAGGACCTCCTATAATTCACCCCTCCACTTT
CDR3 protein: CASRRDRTSYNSPLHF

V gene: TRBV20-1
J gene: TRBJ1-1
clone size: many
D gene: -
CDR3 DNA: TGCAGTGCTAGAAGGGTAGGAACTGAAGCTTTCTTT
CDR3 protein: CSARRVGTEAFF

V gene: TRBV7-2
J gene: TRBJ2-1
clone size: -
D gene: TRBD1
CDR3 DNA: TGTGCCAGCAGCAAGACAGGGGTCCTCAATGAGCAGTTCTTC
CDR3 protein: CASSKTGVLNEQFF

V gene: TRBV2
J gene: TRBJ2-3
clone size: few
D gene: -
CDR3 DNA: TGTGCCAGCAGTGATTACGGCGTCGATACGCAGTATTTT
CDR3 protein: CASSDYGVDTQYF

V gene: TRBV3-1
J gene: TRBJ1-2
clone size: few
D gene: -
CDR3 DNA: TGTGCCAGCAGCAGACAGACTAACTATGGCTACACCTTC
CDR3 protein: CASSRQTNYGYTF

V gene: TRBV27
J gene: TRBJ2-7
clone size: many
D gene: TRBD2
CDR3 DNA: TGTGCCAGCAGACAAATAGCGGGAGTCTACGAGCAGTACTTC
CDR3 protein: CASRQIAGVYEQYF

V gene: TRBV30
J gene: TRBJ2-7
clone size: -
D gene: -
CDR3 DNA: TGTGCCTGGAGCAACGAGAACAGGGCGTACGAGCAGTACTTC
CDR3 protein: CAWSNENRAYEQYF

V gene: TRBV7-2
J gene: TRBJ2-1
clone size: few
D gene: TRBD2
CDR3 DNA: TGTGCCAGCAGCCCCAGCGGGGGGGGGGAGCAGTTCTTC
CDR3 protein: CASSPSGGGEQFF

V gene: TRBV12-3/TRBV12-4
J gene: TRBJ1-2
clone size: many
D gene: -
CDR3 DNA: TGTGCCAGCAGCATACAGGGAGACTATGGCTACACCTTC
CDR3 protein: CASSIQGDYGYTF

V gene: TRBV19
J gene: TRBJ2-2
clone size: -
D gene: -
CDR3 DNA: TGTGCCAGTAGTATTTACGGCGGGGAGCTGTTTTTT
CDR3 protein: CASSIYGGELFF

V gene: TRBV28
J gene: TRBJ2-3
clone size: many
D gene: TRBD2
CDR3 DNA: TGTGCCAGCAGTCCAGGACTAGCGGTCGTAACAGATACGCAGTATTTT
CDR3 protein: CASSPGLAVVTDTQYF

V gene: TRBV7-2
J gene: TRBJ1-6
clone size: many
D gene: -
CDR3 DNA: TGTGCCAGCAGCTTAGCGCGGGGCAGGACTAATTCACCCCTCCACTTT
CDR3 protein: CASSLARGRTNSPLHF

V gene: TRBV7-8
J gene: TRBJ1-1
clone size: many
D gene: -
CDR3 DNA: TGTGCCAGCAGCCGACGGGCGCCGAGCACTGAAGCTTTCTTT
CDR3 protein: CASSRRAPSTEAFF